This TCR beta chain comes out of a study of blood T cell repertoires in COVID-19. This clone is a singleton in its sample. CDR1 SGDLS and CDR2 YYNGEE come from the germline V gene. Trimming cost V 3 bases and J 5 bases; bases outside gene matches: 5. CDR3 length: 16 amino acids. Sequencing was performed with immunoSEQ multiplex PCR; in TCRdb, only in-frame clones are kept and a portion is missing. The sample includes fewer than 250,000 clones, 88% of them seen just once. The age range of participants was about 18 to 89 years, with residence in approximately 25 US areas. Participant-reported clinical history was the basis for cohort assignment.

Sequencing input: PBMCs or T cells enriched from blood (not recorded which). The source of this sequence is a woman in her thirties who had been exposed to COVID-19. The V call is TRBV9, the J call TRBJ2-1, with 13 bases matching TRBD2. The CDR3 DNA sequence: TGTGCCAGCAGCGCTGGGACTAGCGGGAAAAACAATGAGCAGTTCTTC. This gives the protein CASSAGTSGKNNEQFF.